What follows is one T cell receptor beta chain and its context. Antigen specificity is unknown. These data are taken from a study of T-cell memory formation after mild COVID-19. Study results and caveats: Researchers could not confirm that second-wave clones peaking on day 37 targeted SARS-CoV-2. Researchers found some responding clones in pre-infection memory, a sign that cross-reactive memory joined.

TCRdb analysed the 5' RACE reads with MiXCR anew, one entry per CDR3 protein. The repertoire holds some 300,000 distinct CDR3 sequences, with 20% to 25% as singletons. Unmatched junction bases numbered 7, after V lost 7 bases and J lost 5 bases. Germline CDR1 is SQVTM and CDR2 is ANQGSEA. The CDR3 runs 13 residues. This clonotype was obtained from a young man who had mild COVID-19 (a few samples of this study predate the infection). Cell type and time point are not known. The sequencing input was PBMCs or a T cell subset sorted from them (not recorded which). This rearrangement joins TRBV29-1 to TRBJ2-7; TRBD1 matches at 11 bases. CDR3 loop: CSADRGQGDEQYF. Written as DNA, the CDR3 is TGCAGCGCCGATCGGGGACAGGGGGACGAGCAGTACTTC.